The 19 T cell receptor beta chains below all came from one sample that was sequenced in a study of blood T cell repertoires in COVID-19. TCRdb keeps only in-frame clones here, not all; method: immunoSEQ multiplex PCR. The table records under 200,000 clones, about 87% of them present only once. The sequenced sample was peripheral blood. The receptor set was obtained from a middle-aged man with active or convalescent COVID-19.

This clone was recorded a few times. The chain combines TRBV7-8 with TRBJ2-7, with a possible D match to TRBD2 (5 bases). Between the trimmed V and J ends, which lost 1 base and 5 bases, there was a span of 12 bases. Germline CDR1 and CDR2: SGHVS and FQNEAQ. The CDR3 covers 14 residues. CDR3 in DNA: TGTGCCAGCAGCTTAGGAGGGATCTTCGACGAGCAGTACTTC. Protein: CASSLGGIFDEQYF.

The rearrangement links TRBV4-1 to TRBJ1-3; D remains ambiguous. V lost 0 bases, J lost 4 bases, and 13 bases lay in between. Germline loops: CDR1 MGHRA, CDR2 YSYEKL. This CDR3 comprises 16 residues. CDR3 loop: CASSQDPRSRGNTIYF. The CDR3 region has the DNA TGCGCCAGCAGCCAAGATCCCCGATCTAGGGGAAACACCATATATTTT.

V gene TRBV4-3 combines with J gene TRBJ1-2; D is ambiguous. The ends were cut back, 0 bases at V and 1 base at J, with 9 bases in the middle. The CDR3 extends over 15 amino acids. Germline-derived CDR1 and CDR2 are LGHNA and YSLEER. CDR3 nucleotide sequence: TGCGCCAGCAGCCAAGATCCCAGGAATAACTATGGCTACACCTTC. Translation gives CASSQDPRNNYGYTF.

A single count supports this clone. This chain links TRBV6-6 with TRBJ1-4; 9 bases are shared with TRBD1. Germline CDR1 reads MNHNY; CDR2 reads SVGAGI (reference sequence). The CDR3 extends over 16 amino acids. J gave up 6 bases and V 4 bases, and 9 bases lay outside the gene matches. The CDR3 loop is CASSSNRGPSHEKLFF. CDR3 DNA sequence: TGTGCCAGCAGTTCGAACAGGGGGCCCTCCCATGAAAAACTGTTTTTT.

CDR3 in DNA: TGTGCCAGTAGTCCTTTGACGGGGAAGGTCCAGCCCCAGCATTTT. This translates into CASSPLTGKVQPQHF. The chain combines TRBV19 with TRBJ1-5; D is ambiguous. The germline V and J ends were trimmed by 5 bases and 7 bases, with 18 bases remaining between them. The CDR3 is 15 residues long. Germline-derived CDR1 and CDR2 are LNHDA and SQIVND (reference sequence).

The genes are TRBV5-4 and TRBJ1-2, with 7 bases that match TRBD1. V lost 1 base to trimming and J lost 0 bases; unmatched junction nucleotides: 0. The V gene's germline CDR1 is SGHNT and CDR2 YYREEE (reference sequence). This CDR3 is 14 amino acids long. The DNA of the CDR3 is TGTGCCAGCAGCTTGCAGGGGGCTAACTATGGCTACACCTTC. Amino acid sequence: CASSLQGANYGYTF.

The gene calls are TRBV10-3 and TRBJ1-6; tentative D call: TRBD1 (6 bases). The CDR3 is made up of 18 amino acids. Germline loops: CDR1 ENHRY, CDR2 SYGVKD. Trimming removed 6 bases at V and 4 bases at J, with 22 bases between. CDR3 DNA sequence: TGTGCCATCAGCGGACAGCCCTATATAGCTACTTATAATTCACCCCTCCACTTT. Its translation is CAISGQPYIATYNSPLHF.

The chain is built from TRBV4-1 and TRBJ1-1, with 10 bases fitting TRBD1. Trimming took 1 base from V and 5 from J; bases not matched to a gene: 4. CDR3 length equals 15 residues. The germline gives CDR1 MGHRA, CDR2 YSYEKL. This CDR3 is CASSQGQGAGTEAFF. The CDR3 DNA follows: TGCGCCAGCAGCCAAGGACAGGGGGCCGGGACTGAAGCTTTCTTT.

The V and J genes are TRBV3-1 (or the pseudogene TRBV3-2) and TRBJ2-2, with 9 bases that match TRBD1. Looked up from germline, CDR1 is LGHDT and CDR2 is YNNKEL (reference sequence). V gave up 1 base and J gave up 7 bases; unmatched junction bases: 4. This CDR3 spans 15 amino acids. The CDR3 here is CASSQGDRVNGELFF. The CDR3 nucleotides are TGTGCCAGCAGCCAAGGGGACAGGGTAAACGGGGAGCTGTTTTTT.

The V and J genes are TRBV7-3 and TRBJ1-6; 9 bases are shared with TRBD1. CDR3 length: 14 amino acids. Trimming removed 5 bases from V and 9 bases from J; junction bases left unmatched: 5. CDR1 is SGHTA and CDR2 is FQGTGA in the germline V gene. The CDR3 here is CASSLQGAGSPLHF. The CDR3 bases are TGTGCCAGCAGCCTACAGGGGGCTGGTTCACCCCTCCACTTT.

This chain connects TRBV5-8 to TRBJ1-5, with a weak D call TRBD1 (6 bases). Germline V CDR1 and CDR2: SGHTS, YDEGEE. The CDR3 is 15 amino acids. The ends were cut back, 0 bases at V and 2 bases at J, with 9 bases in the middle. The chain's CDR3 is CASSLEQGGNQPQHF. In nucleotides, the CDR3 is TGTGCCAGCAGCTTGGAACAGGGTGGCAATCAGCCCCAGCATTTT.

V is TRBV20-1 and J is TRBJ2-1; the D gene is possibly TRBD1 (6 bases). This CDR3 has 13 amino acids. The germline V gene has CDR1 DFQATT and CDR2 SNEGSKA (reference sequence). V lost 3 bases and J lost 5, with 11 bases in between. CDR3 in DNA: TGCAGTGCTAGTGCAGGGGTCAACAATGAGCAGTTCTTC. Its translation is CSASAGVNNEQFF.

This clone was seen just once. The chain combines TRBV12-3 or TRBV12-4 with TRBJ2-3; D unclear. The CDR3 spans 13 residues. V was shortened by 6 bases and J by 2 bases, with 9 bases between the two germline ends. CDR3 sequence (DNA): TGTGCCAGCAGAGTCGAGCCCACAGATACGCAGTATTTT. Its protein product is CASRVEPTDTQYF.

The chain carries TRBV27 and TRBJ1-2, with a weak D call TRBD1 (5 bases). Deletions cut 4 bases from V and 4 bases from J, with 19 bases between. The CDR3 is 16 residues long. Germline V lookup: CDR1 MNHEY, CDR2 SMNVEV (reference sequence). This CDR3 reads CASSSAVGGGIYGYTF. The CDR3, as DNA: TGTGCCAGCAGTTCCGCTGTTGGGGGGGGAATCTATGGCTACACCTTC.

The rearrangement joins TRBV19 to TRBJ2-3, with TRBD1 identical over 8 bases. CDR3 length: 14 residues. Germline values: CDR1 LNHDA, CDR2 SQIVND (reference sequence). J lost 2 bases, V lost 5 bases, and 3 bases had no gene match. The chain's CDR3 is CASSGDRPTDTQYF. The CDR3 nucleotides read TGTGCCAGTAGTGGGGACAGGCCCACAGATACGCAGTATTTT.

This chain uses TRBV7-9 with TRBJ2-6, with a tentative D call TRBD1 (5 bases). The CDR3 has 19 amino acids. Germline V gives CDR1 SEHNR, CDR2 FQNEAQ (reference sequence). V shed 7 bases and J shed 3 bases, with 25 bases lying between them. For the CDR3, the DNA is TGTGCCAGCACAATCACCCCGTCAGGGAAGGTCGGTGGGGCCAACGTCCTGACTTTC. Translated: CASTITPSGKVGGANVLTF. The complete variable domain, with remaining parts taken from reference TRBV7-9 and TRBJ2-6, reads DTGVSQNPRHKITKRGQNVTFRCDPISEHNRLYWYRQTLGQGPEFLTYFQNEAQLEKSRLLSDRFSAERPKGSFSTLEIQRTEQGDSAMYLCASTITPSGKVGGANVLTFGAGSRLTVL.

The chain carries TRBV5-1 and TRBJ1-4; unclear D gene. There are 14 residues in the CDR3. With 3 bases removed from V and 6 bases from J, the gap between germline ends came to 12 bases. Germline V CDR1 and CDR2: SGHRS, YFSETQ. The chain's CDR3 is CASSSGRRDEKLFF. The CDR3 DNA sequence: TGCGCCAGCAGCTCCGGCAGGAGGGATGAAAAACTGTTTTTT.

This clone was detected only once. The rearrangement uses TRBV5-4 and TRBJ2-6, with 7 bases lining up with TRBD1. V dropped 4 bases and J dropped 2; count of bases not matched to a gene: 6. The germline V gene has CDR1 SGHNT and CDR2 YYREEE (reference sequence). This CDR3 has 16 amino acids. The CDR3 DNA reads TGTGCCAGCAGCCCACCAGGGGGACCTGGGGCCAACGTCCTGACTTTC. Translation gives CASSPPGGPGANVLTF.

The V and J genes are TRBV7-3 and TRBJ1-2; D remains unclear. CDR3 length: 13 amino acids. V was pared by 5 bases and J by 4 bases, with 11 bases between. Per germline, CDR1 SGHTA and CDR2 FQGTGA. The CDR3 region has the DNA TGTGCCAGCAGCCCAGAGGGTTCCTATGGCTACACCTTC. Its translation: CASSPEGSYGYTF.